The clone carrying this T cell receptor beta chain is a singleton in its sample. The data originate from a study of shared clonotypes between healthy human individuals. The CDR3 runs 18 residues. Germline CDR1 is MNHEY and CDR2 is SMNVEV (reference sequence). V was clipped by 5 bases and J by 1 base, with 21 bases between them. Naive CD8 cells were CD45RO-negative, positively selected for CCR7, excluding terminally differentiated effector memory CD45RA+ cells. Sequencing used immunoSEQ multiplex PCR; TCRdb keeps in-frame clones, though not all of them. The table shows about 2.2 million clones, with roughly 93% occurring only once.

The TCR originated in a man aged 18 to 30 in good health. Some clones in this sample may be carry-over from other donors' samples. The V and J genes are TRBV27 and TRBJ1-3; the D gene is possibly TRBD1 (5 bases). Sequenced: naive CD8+ T cells from PBMCs. The CDR3 spells CASSPLGGQGPSGNTIYF. The CDR3 DNA is TGTGCCAGCAGTCCCCTGGGGGGTCAGGGACCTTCTGGAAACACCATATATTTT.